This TCR beta chain came from a study of cytomegalovirus exposure and HLA in healthy donors. In the PCR, 60 Vbeta and 13 Jbeta primers were used. Generated by immunoSEQ multiplex PCR, the TCRdb table keeps only in-frame clones and is missing some. The sample has under 85,000 clones, under 85% seen once. Germline CDR1 is GTSNPN and CDR2 is SVGIG (reference sequence). V shed 0 bases and J 4 bases; nucleotides not matched to a gene: 8. The CDR3 runs to 16 residues. This clone was detected once. The rearrangement uses TRBV30 and TRBJ2-7; the match to TRBD2 covers 11 bases. Sequenced: PBMCs. The source is a woman between 40 and 55 years old in good health and CMV-seropositive. CDR3 amino acids: CAWSVRSSGGRYEQYF. In DNA form, the CDR3 reads TGTGCCTGGAGTGTACGATCTAGCGGGGGGAGGTACGAGCAGTACTTC. Looking up the rest from reference TRBV30 and TRBJ2-7 gives the full variable domain: SQTIHQWPATLVQPVGSPLSLECTVEGTSNPNLYWYRQAAGRGLQLLFYSVGIGQISSEVPQNLSASRPQDRQFILSSKKLLLSDSGFYLCAWSVRSSGGRYEQYFGPGTRLTVT.